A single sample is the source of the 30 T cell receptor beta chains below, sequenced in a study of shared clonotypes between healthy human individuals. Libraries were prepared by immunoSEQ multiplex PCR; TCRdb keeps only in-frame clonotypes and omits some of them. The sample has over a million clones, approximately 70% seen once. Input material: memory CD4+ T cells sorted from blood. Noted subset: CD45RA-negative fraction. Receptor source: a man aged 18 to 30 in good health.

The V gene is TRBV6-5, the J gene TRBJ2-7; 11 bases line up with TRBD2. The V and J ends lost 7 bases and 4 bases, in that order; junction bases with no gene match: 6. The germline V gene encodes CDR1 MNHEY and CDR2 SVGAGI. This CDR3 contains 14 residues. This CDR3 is CASKRLAGKYEQYF. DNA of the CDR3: TGTGCCAGCAAGAGACTAGCGGGAAAGTACGAGCAGTACTTC.

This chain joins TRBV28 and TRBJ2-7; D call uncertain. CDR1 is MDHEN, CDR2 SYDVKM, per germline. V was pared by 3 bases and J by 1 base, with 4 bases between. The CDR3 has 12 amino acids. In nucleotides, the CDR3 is TGTGCCAGCAGTTTGGAGTCCTACGAGCAGTACTTC. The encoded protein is CASSLESYEQYF. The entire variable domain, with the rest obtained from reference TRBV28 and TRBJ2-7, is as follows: DVKVTQSSRYLVKRTGEKVFLECVQDMDHENMFWYRQDPGLGLRLIYFSYDVKMKEKGDIPEGYSVSREKKERFSLILESASTNQTSMYLCASSLESYEQYFGPGTRLTVT.

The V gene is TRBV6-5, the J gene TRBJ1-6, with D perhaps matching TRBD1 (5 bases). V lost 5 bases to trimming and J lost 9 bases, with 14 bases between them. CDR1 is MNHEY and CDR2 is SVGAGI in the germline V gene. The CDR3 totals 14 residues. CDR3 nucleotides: TGTGCCAGCAGTCCCCAGGGAATTAGTTCACCCCTCCACTTT. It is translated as CASSPQGISSPLHF.

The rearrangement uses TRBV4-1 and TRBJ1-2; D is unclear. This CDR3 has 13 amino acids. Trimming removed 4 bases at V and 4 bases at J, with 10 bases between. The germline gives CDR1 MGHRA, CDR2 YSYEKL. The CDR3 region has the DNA TGCGCCAGCAGCCTTGCAGGCGCCTATGGCTACACCTTC. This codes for CASSLAGAYGYTF.

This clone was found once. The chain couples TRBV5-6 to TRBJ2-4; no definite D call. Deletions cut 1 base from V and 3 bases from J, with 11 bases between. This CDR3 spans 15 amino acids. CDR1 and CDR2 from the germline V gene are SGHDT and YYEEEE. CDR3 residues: CASSLRHRNKNIQYF. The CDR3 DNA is TGTGCCAGCAGCTTGAGACACCGAAACAAAAACATTCAGTACTTC.

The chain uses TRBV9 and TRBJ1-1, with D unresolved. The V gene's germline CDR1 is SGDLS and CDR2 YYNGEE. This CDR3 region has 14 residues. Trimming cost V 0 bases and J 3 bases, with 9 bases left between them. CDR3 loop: CASSVVPADTEAFF. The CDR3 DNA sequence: TGTGCCAGCAGCGTAGTCCCAGCTGACACTGAAGCTTTCTTT.

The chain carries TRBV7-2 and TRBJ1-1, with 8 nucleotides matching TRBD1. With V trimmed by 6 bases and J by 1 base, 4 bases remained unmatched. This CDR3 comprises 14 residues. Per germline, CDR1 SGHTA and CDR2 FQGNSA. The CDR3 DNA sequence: TGTGCCAGCAGGCCGGGGACAGGGAACACTGAAGCTTTCTTT. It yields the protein CASRPGTGNTEAFF.

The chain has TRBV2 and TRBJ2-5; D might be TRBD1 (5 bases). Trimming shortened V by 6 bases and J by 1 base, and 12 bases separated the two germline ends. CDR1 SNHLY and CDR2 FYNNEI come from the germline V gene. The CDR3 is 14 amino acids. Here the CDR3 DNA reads TGTGCCAGCAGCCGACAGACCACCCAAGAGACCCAGTACTTC. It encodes CASSRQTTQETQYF.

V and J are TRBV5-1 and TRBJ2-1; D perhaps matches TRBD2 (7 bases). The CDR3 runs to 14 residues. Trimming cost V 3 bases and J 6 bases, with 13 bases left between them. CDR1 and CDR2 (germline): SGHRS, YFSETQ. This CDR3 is CASSSRGRPNEQFF. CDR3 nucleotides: TGCGCCAGCAGCTCGCGGGGGCGACCCAATGAGCAGTTCTTC. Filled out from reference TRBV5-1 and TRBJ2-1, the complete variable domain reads KAGVTQTPRYLIKTRGQQVTLSCSPISGHRSVSWYQQTPGQGLQFLFEYFSETQRNKGNFPGRFSGRQFSNSRSEMNVSTLELGDSALYLCASSSRGRPNEQFFGPGTRLTVL.

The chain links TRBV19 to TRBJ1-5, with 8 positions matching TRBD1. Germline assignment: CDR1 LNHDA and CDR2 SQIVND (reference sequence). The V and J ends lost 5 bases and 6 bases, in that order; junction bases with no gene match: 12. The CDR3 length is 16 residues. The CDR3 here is CASSPRTGFLAQPQHF. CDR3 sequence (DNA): TGTGCCAGTAGTCCCAGGACAGGGTTTCTAGCTCAGCCCCAGCATTTT.

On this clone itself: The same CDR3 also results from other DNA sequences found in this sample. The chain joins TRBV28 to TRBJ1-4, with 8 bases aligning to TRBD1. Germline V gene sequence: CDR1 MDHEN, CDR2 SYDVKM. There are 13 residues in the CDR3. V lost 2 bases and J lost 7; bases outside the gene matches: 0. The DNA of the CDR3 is TGTGCCAGCAGTTTAGGACAGGGTGAAAAACTGTTTTTT. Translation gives CASSLGQGEKLFF.

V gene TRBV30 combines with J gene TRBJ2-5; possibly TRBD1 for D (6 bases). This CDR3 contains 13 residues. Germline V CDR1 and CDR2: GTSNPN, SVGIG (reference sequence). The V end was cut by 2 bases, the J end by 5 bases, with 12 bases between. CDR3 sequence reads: CAWSSGGAETQYF. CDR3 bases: TGTGCCTGGAGTAGTGGGGGCGCGGAGACCCAGTACTTC.

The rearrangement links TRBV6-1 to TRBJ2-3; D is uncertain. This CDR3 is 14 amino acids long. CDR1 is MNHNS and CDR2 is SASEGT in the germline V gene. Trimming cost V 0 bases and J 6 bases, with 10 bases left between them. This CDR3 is CASSEALGVDTQYF. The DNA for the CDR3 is TGTGCCAGCAGTGAAGCGCTCGGTGTTGATACGCAGTATTTT.

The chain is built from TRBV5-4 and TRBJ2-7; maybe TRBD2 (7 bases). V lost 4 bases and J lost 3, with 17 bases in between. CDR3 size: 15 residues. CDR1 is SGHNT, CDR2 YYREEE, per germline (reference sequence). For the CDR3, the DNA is TGTGCCAGCAGCCGACAGGAGCGGGGCCTCTACGAGCAGTACTTC. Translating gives CASSRQERGLYEQYF.

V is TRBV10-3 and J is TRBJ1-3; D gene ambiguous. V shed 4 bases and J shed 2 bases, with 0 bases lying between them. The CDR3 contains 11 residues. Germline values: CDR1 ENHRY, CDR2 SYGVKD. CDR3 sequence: CAISAGNTIYF. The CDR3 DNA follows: TGTGCCATCAGTGCTGGAAACACCATATATTTT.

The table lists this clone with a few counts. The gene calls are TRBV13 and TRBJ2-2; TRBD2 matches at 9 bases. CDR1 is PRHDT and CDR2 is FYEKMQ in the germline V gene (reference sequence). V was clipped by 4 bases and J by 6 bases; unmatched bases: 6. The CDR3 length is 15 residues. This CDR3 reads CASSSSGRIAGELFF. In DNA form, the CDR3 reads TGTGCCAGCAGCTCGAGCGGGAGGATTGCCGGGGAGCTGTTTTTT.

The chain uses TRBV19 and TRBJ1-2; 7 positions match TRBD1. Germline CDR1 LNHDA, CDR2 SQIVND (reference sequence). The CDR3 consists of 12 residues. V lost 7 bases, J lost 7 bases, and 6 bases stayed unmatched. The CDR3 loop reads CASNSPGGGYTF. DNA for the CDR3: TGTGCCAGTAACTCTCCAGGGGGTGGCTACACCTTC.

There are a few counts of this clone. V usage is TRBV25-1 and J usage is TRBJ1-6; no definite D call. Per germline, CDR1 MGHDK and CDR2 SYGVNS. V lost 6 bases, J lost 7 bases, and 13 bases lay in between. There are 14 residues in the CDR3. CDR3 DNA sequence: TGTGCCAGCAGGCACGAGACTCCCAATTCACCCCTCCACTTT. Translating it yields CASRHETPNSPLHF.

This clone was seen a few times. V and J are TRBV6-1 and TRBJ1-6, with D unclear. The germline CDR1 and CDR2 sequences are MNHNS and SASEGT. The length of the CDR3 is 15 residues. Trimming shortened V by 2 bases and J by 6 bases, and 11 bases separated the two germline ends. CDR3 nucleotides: TGTGCCAGCAGTGAAAATTGGATCCCTAATTCACCCCTCCACTTT. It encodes CASSENWIPNSPLHF.

CDR3 sequence reads: CASSLPSSGVSYEQYF. CDR3 DNA sequence: TGTGCCAGCAGTTTACCCTCCTCCGGCGTTTCCTACGAGCAGTACTTC. This chain uses TRBV28 with TRBJ2-7; no clear D gene. V lost 2 bases and J 1 base, leaving 15 bases between the germline ends. Per germline, CDR1 MDHEN and CDR2 SYDVKM. The CDR3 sequence is 16 residues long.

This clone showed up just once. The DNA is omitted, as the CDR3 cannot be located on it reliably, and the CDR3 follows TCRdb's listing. The CDR3 region is CASSLVAQGFGAGELFF. The chain employs TRBV7-6 and TRBJ2-2; the table calls TRBD1, which could not be checked here. The CDR3 totals 17 residues, both ends included. Germline loops: CDR1 SGHVS, CDR2 FNYEAQ.

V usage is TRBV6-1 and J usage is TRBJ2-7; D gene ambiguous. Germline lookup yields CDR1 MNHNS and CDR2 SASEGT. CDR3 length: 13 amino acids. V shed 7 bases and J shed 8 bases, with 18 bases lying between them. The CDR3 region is CASNEVPLVQQYF. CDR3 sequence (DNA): TGTGCCAGCAATGAGGTCCCTCTAGTCCAGCAGTACTTC.

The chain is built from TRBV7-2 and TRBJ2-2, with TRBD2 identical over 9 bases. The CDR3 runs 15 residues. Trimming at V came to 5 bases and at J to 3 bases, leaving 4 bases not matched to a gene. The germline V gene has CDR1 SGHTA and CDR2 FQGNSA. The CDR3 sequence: CASSPPSGDTGELFF. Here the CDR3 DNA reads TGTGCCAGCAGCCCCCCTAGCGGGGACACCGGGGAGCTGTTTTTT.

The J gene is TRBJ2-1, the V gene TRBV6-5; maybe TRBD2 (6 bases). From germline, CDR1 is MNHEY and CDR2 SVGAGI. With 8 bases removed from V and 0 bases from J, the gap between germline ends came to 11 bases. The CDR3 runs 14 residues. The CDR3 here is CASGSGSSYNEQFF. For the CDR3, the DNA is TGTGCCAGCGGTAGCGGAAGCTCCTACAATGAGCAGTTCTTC.

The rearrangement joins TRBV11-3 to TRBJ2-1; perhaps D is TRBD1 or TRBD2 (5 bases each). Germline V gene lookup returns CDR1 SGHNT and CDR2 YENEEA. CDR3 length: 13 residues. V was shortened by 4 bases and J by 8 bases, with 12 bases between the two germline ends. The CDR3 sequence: CASSSRLGDEQFF. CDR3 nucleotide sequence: TGTGCCAGCAGCTCCAGACTGGGGGATGAGCAGTTCTTC.

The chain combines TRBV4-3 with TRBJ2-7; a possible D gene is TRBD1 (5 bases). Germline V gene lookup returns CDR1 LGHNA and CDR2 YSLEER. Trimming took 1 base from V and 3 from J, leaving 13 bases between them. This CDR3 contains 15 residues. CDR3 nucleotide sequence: TGCGCCAGCAGCCAAGCCTCCAGGACAAGCTACGAGCAGTACTTC. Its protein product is CASSQASRTSYEQYF.

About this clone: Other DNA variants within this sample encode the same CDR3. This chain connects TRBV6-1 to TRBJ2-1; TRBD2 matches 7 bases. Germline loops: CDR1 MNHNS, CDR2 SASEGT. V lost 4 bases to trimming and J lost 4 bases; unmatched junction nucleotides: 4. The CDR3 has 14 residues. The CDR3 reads CASSGAGGYNEQFF. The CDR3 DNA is TGTGCCAGCAGTGGCGCCGGGGGGTACAATGAGCAGTTCTTC.

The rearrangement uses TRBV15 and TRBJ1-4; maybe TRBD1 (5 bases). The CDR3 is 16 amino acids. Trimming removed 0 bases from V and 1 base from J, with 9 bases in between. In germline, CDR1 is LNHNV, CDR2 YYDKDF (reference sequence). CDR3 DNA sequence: TGTGCCACCAGCAGAGATGGGGCGGTAACTAATGAAAAACTGTTTTTT. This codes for CATSRDGAVTNEKLFF.

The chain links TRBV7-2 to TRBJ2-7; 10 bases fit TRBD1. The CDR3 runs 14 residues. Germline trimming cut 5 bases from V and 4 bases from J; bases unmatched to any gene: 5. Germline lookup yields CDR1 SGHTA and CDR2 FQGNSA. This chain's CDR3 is CASSRAGQGYEQYF. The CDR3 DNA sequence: TGTGCCAGCAGCCGTGCGGGACAGGGGTACGAGCAGTACTTC.

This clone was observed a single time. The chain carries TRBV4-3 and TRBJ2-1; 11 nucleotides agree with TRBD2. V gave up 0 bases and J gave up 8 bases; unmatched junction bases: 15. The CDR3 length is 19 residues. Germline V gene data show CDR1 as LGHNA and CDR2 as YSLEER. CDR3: CASSQDPPRIAGGADEQFF. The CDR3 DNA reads TGCGCCAGCAGCCAAGATCCCCCTAGGATAGCGGGAGGGGCGGATGAGCAGTTCTTC.